The source of this T cell receptor (beta chain) is a study of blood T cell repertoires in COVID-19. The ends lost 6 bases at V and 6 bases at J; junction bases unmatched: 11. Germline V CDR1 and CDR2: LGHDT, YNNKEL (reference sequence). This CDR3 has 14 amino acids. In the original workflow: Estimates of nucleated cell counts were drawn from the amplification of reference gene primers. Data came from immunoSEQ multiplex PCR; TCRdb stores just in-frame clones and leaves some out. That table is the source of V, J and clone size, and D and trimming were worked out from the DNA. The sample yields approximately 150,000 clones, roughly 84% seen once.

The origin of this receptor is a man aged 60-69 years with acute or convalescent COVID-19. J is TRBJ2-7 and V is TRBV3-1 (or the pseudogene TRBV3-2); 7 nucleotides match TRBD2. Sequencing input: peripheral blood. CDR3 sequence: CASSRGREVPEQYF. For the CDR3, the DNA is TGTGCCAGCAGTCGGGGGAGGGAGGTACCCGAGCAGTACTTC.